Only a few counts were recorded for the clone carrying this TCR beta chain. The antigen remains undetermined. Being off target in a library aimed at alpha chains, this beta chain has a size of little meaning. Time point meaning: sample taken at primary tumor resection. The cohort: approximately 66 early-stage, untreated non-small cell lung cancer patients. The input material, whole RNA from tumor, nontumor lung or frozen PBMC, was sequenced unsorted. This sample was taken from a study of spatial heterogeneity in lung cancer. Study-level background: In tumor regions TCR transcript counts correlated strongly with a matched bulk RNA-seq T cell module score. Study results and caveats: Mutation counts in tumors were tracked by counts of expanded intratumoral alpha and beta TCRs.

The study tagged each TCR cDNA molecule with a unique molecular identifier. TCRdb itself ran the 5' RACE reads through MiXCR, one entry per CDR3 protein. Of nearly 11,000 distinct CDR3 sequences in the sample, about 5.5% are singletons; the top ten hold 9.5% to 15%. The V gene's germline CDR1 is MNHEY and CDR2 SMNVEV (reference sequence). Trimming removed 2 bases from V and 7 bases from J, with 15 bases in between. CDR3 size: 15 residues. This specimen consisted of lung tumor tissue, obtained at surgery. This clonotype was sampled from a male donor with early-stage non-small cell lung cancer. The chain is built from TRBV27 and TRBJ2-1; unclear D gene. The CDR3 sequence is CASSLTPRVNNEQFF. The CDR3 DNA is TGTGCCAGCAGTTTAACTCCTAGAGTCAATAATGAGCAGTTCTTC.